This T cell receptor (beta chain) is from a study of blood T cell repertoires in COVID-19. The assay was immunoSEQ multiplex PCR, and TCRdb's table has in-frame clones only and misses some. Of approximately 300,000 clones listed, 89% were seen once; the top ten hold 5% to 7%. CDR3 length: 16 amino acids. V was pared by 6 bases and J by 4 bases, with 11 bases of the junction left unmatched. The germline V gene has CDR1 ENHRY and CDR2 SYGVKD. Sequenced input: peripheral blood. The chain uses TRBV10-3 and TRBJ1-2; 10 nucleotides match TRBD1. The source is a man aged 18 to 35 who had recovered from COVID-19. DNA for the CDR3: TGTGCCATCAGCCCAGGACAGGGGGGCTCGGCCTATGGCTACACCTTC. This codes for CAISPGQGGSAYGYTF.